The 8 T cell receptor beta chains below all came from one sample that was sequenced in a study of T cells in Graves' hyperthyroidism and ophthalmopathy. RNA transcripts yielded amplified TCR beta CDR3 regions. The TCR CDR3 first-round RT-PCR relied on the HTBI primer set. TCRdb redid the calling of the multiplex PCR reads with MiXCR, one entry per CDR3 protein. The data hold hundreds of thousands of distinct CDR3 sequences, with 15% to 20% observed a single time. Sequencing used blood. These TCRs come from a woman between 50 and 59 years old with Graves' hyperthyroidism that later progressed to Graves' ophthalmopathy.

A few counts support this clonotype. The chain couples TRBV12-5 to TRBJ1-3; no clear D. CDR1 LGHNT and CDR2 FRNRAP come from the germline V gene. The CDR3 is 11 residues long. V was clipped by 4 bases and J by 9 bases, with 7 bases between them. CDR3 in DNA: TGTGCTAGTGGTTCAAGTGGCACCATATATTTT. Amino acid sequence: CASGSSGTIYF.

This chain joins TRBV7-9 and TRBJ1-6; weak D call: TRBD1 (5 bases). This CDR3 has 15 residues. Trimming took off 7 bases at V and 7 bases at J, with 17 bases between the two ends. The germline gives CDR1 SEHNR, CDR2 FQNEAQ (reference sequence). The CDR3 reads CASIANREGNSPLHF. The CDR3 bases are TGTGCCAGCATCGCCAACCGGGAGGGGAATTCACCCCTCCACTTT.

Ten or more counts support this clonotype. This chain uses TRBV20-1 with TRBJ2-3; possible D gene TRBD2, 6 bases. This CDR3 has 12 amino acids. Germline V lookup: CDR1 DFQATT, CDR2 SNEGSKA (reference sequence). Between the trimmed V and J ends, which lost 5 bases and 2 bases, there was a span of 8 bases. The CDR3 loop reads CSAGTPTDTQYF. DNA of the CDR3: TGCAGTGCTGGGACTCCCACAGATACGCAGTATTTT.

This clonotype was seen only a few times. An end of the junction differs from the germline gene, which may be a read error. The rearrangement links TRBV10-1 to TRBJ1-6; 8 bases agree with TRBD1. CDR1 and CDR2 (germline): WNHNN, SYGVQD (reference sequence). The CDR3 contains 15 residues. The CDR3 nucleotides are TGCGCCGGCAGTGGTGGACAGGGTCGGAATTCACCCCTCCACTTT. Protein product: CAGSGGQGRNSPLHF.

This clonotype occurred a few times. The chain couples TRBV20-1 to TRBJ1-6; 9 nucleotides match TRBD1. The CDR3 totals 16 residues. CDR1 and CDR2 (germline): DFQATT, SNEGSKA (reference sequence). V dropped 2 bases and J dropped 11; count of bases not matched to a gene: 13. This CDR3 is CSARTRPGQGTPPLHF. In DNA form, the CDR3 reads TGCAGTGCTAGAACTCGACCGGGACAGGGCACGCCACCCCTCCACTTT.

This clonotype was counted a few times. The chain joins TRBV4-1 to TRBJ1-4, with a possible D match to TRBD1 (5 bases). Trimming cost V 2 bases and J 2 bases, with 9 bases left between them. This CDR3 is built from 15 residues. Germline assignment: CDR1 MGHRA and CDR2 YSYEKL. The CDR3 DNA reads as TGCGCCAGCAGCCAATACAGGACTACTAATGAAAAACTGTTTTTT. Its protein is CASSQYRTTNEKLFF.

This rearrangement joins TRBV6-2 or TRBV6-3 to TRBJ1-2; D may be TRBD1 (6 bases). The V end lost 2 bases, the J end lost 8 bases, and 9 bases lay between the germline ends. Germline V gives CDR1 MNHEY, CDR2 SVGEGT. This CDR3 spans 12 amino acids. The CDR3 spells CASSYAGQGYTF. CDR3 bases: TGTGCCAGCAGTTACGCGGGACAAGGCTACACCTTC.

V gene TRBV6-1 combines with J gene TRBJ2-1, with 11 bases fitting TRBD2. The CDR3 loop spans 16 amino acids. The junction had 5 bases not matched to a gene; V was cut back by 6 bases and J by 1 base. The germline V gene has CDR1 MNHNS and CDR2 SASEGT. CDR3 amino acids: CASRNSGGASYNEQFF. The CDR3 DNA reads as TGTGCCAGCAGGAATAGCGGGGGGGCGTCCTACAATGAGCAGTTCTTC.